The source of this T cell receptor (beta chain) is a study of T cells in Graves' hyperthyroidism and ophthalmopathy. Study-wide points: Researchers found most expanded thyroid clonotypes above 0.001 in blood as well.

The germline gives CDR1 SGHDN, CDR2 FVKESK. The CDR3 has 13 amino acids. What was amplified from RNA transcripts were TCR beta CDR3 regions. The HTBI set primed first-round TCR CDR3 RT-PCR. From the multiplex PCR reads, TCRdb called clonotypes with MiXCR, one entry per CDR3 protein. The sample carries about 410,000 distinct CDR3 sequences, 14% to 15% recorded once. Patients were excluded for uncontrolled infection, other autoimmune disease, pregnancy or lactation. Orbital computed tomography and thyroid ultrasound, together with serum TRAb and thyroxine and clinical symptoms, were used for diagnoses. Isolation of PBMCs was performed on about 10 ml fresh peripheral blood. Notes on this clonotype: Its cognate antigen is unknown. This may be a read error: a much more frequent sequence differs by one nucleotide.

The V call is TRBV14, the J call TRBJ2-1, with no clear D. This receptor was obtained from a man aged 18-30 years with Graves' ophthalmopathy. Sample: blood. CDR3 nucleotides: TGTGCCGGCAGCCAAGGAGTCCGCAATGAGCAGTTCTTC. Translating it yields CAGSQGVRNEQFF.